The present TCR beta chain was sequenced within a study of CD8+CD57+ T cells in acquired aplastic anemia. Study details: Among healthy donors, CD4+ cells averaged about 9.9 million reads.

The TCR beta profiling, which covered VDJ combination and CDR3 sequence, was carried out using genomic DNA as the template. TCRdb re-derived calls from the reads in MiXCR, one entry per CDR3 protein. The sample records some 170,000 distinct CDR3 sequences, roughly 45% being singletons. Study observations and caveats: Patients and controls were found to share more than 25 CD8+ CDR3 sequences.

A note on this clonotype: The antigen remains undetermined.

The germline CDR1 and CDR2 sequences are DFQATT and SNEGSKA (reference sequence). J was trimmed by 2 bases and V by 1 base; bases with no gene match: 6. CDR3 length: 17 residues. This TCR was recovered from a human donor in good health. What was sequenced was sorted CD4+, CD8+, or CD8+CD57+ T cells (not recorded which) from PBMCs. The chain links TRBV20-1 to TRBJ2-3, with 13 bases that match TRBD2. The CDR3 DNA reads TGCAGTGCTAGAGCACTAGCGGGAGGGCGAGACACAGATACGCAGTATTTT. The encoded protein is CSARALAGGRDTDTQYF.